Shown below are 4 T cell receptor beta chains from a single sample sequenced in a study of shared clonotypes between healthy human individuals. TCRdb's table, derived via immunoSEQ multiplex PCR, lists solely in-frame clones and lacks some. This sample carries about 2.3 million clones, 85% to 95% of them seen once, and the ten largest clones take 0.37%. The sample consisted of naive CD4+ T cells from PBMCs. Subset of the sample: CD45RA+ positively selected. All receptors derive from a man aged 18 to 30 in good health. Some clones in this sample may be carry-over from other donors' samples.

The gene calls are TRBV30 and TRBJ1-1, with unresolved D. The germline V and J ends were trimmed by 3 bases and 5 bases, with 7 bases remaining between them. Germline V gene sequence: CDR1 GTSNPN, CDR2 SVGIG (reference sequence). The CDR3 spans 11 residues. Written as DNA, the CDR3 is TGTGCCTGGAGGTATGGGACTGAAGCTTTCTTT. Its translation is CAWRYGTEAFF. The variable domain in full, with the rest retrieved from reference TRBV30 and TRBJ1-1, is SQTIHQWPATLVQPVGSPLSLECTVEGTSNPNLYWYRQAAGRGLQLLFYSVGIGQISSEVPQNLSASRPQDRQFILSSKKLLLSDSGFYLCAWRYGTEAFFGQGTRLTVV.

CDR3 residues: CASSPRTGVNSGANVLTF. Here the CDR3 DNA reads TGTGCCAGCTCACCACGGACAGGGGTGAATTCTGGGGCCAACGTCCTGACTTTC. The rearrangement uses TRBV18 and TRBJ2-6; 9 bases align to TRBD1. The CDR3 totals 18 residues. J gave up 1 base and V 1 base, and 5 bases lay outside the gene matches. CDR1 is KGHSH and CDR2 is LQKENI in the germline V gene.

The CDR3, as DNA: TGTGCCAGCAGTTCCCGGGGACTAGCGGGAGGGCGATCTAATTACAATGAGCAGTTCTTC. Translated: CASSSRGLAGGRSNYNEQFF. The chain combines TRBV28 with TRBJ2-1; TRBD2 aligns across 16 bases. Looked up from germline, CDR1 is MDHEN and CDR2 is SYDVKM. The V gene end was trimmed by 4 bases and the J gene end by 4 bases; junction bases not matched to a gene: 13. The CDR3 consists of 20 residues.

The genes are TRBV4-1 and TRBJ1-1; D might be TRBD1 (6 bases). The V gene's germline CDR1 is MGHRA and CDR2 YSYEKL. V lost 3 bases and J lost 1, with 18 bases in between. The CDR3 is made up of 17 amino acids. The CDR3 DNA sequence: TGCGCCAGCAGCCAGAAAGCAGGGGAAATTTGGAACACTGAAGCTTTCTTT. Amino acid sequence: CASSQKAGEIWNTEAFF.